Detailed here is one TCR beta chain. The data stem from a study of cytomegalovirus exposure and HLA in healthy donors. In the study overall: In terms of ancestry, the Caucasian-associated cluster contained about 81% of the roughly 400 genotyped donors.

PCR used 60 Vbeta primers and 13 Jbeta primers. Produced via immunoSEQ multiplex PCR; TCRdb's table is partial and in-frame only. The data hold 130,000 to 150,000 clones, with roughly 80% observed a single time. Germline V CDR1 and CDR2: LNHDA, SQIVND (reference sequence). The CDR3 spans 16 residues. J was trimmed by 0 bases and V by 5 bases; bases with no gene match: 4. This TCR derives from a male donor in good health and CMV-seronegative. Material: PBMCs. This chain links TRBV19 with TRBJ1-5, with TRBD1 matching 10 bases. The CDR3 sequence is CASSPDRGLSNQPQHF. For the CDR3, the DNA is TGTGCCAGTAGTCCCGACAGGGGGCTTAGCAATCAGCCCCAGCATTTT.